The next 3 T cell receptor beta chains were all read from a single sample in a study of blood T cell repertoires in COVID-19. This table comes from immunoSEQ multiplex PCR, and its TCRdb copy is limited to in-frame clones, with some not included. The top ten hold about 5.1% of the sample, which has about 250,000 clones, almost 85% seen once. Source material: peripheral blood. All receptors come from a man aged 45 to 65 with active or convalescent COVID-19.

J is TRBJ1-5 and V is TRBV6-5, with 7 bases lining up with TRBD1. The germline V gene encodes CDR1 MNHEY and CDR2 SVGAGI. The CDR3 totals 15 residues. After removal of 0 bases from V and 3 bases from J, the junction contained 2 bases not matched to a gene. The DNA for the CDR3 is TGTGCCAGCAGTTACTCGGGACAGCTCAATCAGCCCCAGCATTTT. Translated: CASSYSGQLNQPQHF.

The chain recombines TRBV29-1 with TRBJ2-1; 13 bases are shared with TRBD2. V shed 3 bases, J shed 16 bases, and the junction held 9 bases outside the gene matches. This CDR3 has 13 residues. Germline V gives CDR1 SQVTM, CDR2 ANQGSEA. As DNA, the CDR3 is TGCAGCGTTGATTCGGGACTAGCGGGAAGTTACTTCTTC. It specifies CSVDSGLAGSYFF.

The chain joins TRBV30 to TRBJ1-4, with a weak D call TRBD1 (5 bases). V was shortened by 2 bases and J by 6 bases, with 10 bases between the two germline ends. Germline lookup yields CDR1 GTSNPN and CDR2 SVGIG (reference sequence). This CDR3 comprises 13 residues. CDR3 sequence (DNA): TGTGCCTGGAGTCCAGGGCTTGATGAAAAACTGTTTTTT. The encoded protein is CAWSPGLDEKLFF.